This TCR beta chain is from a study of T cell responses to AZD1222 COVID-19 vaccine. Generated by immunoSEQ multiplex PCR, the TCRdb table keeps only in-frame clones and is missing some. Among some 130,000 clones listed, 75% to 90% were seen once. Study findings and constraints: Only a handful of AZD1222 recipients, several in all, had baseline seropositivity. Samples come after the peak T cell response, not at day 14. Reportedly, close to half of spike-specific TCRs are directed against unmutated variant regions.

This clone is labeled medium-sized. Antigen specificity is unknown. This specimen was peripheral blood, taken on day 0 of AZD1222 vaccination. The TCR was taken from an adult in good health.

The CDR3 coding sequence is TGTGCCAGCAGCCAAGATCATTTGTCGTCCTACAATGAGCAGTTCTTC. It translates to CASSQDHLSSYNEQFF. The V call is TRBV14, the J call TRBJ2-1, with no clear D. This CDR3 spans 16 amino acids. Germline V gene lookup returns CDR1 SGHDN and CDR2 FVKESK. Trimming cost V 0 bases and J 1 base, with 10 bases left between them.